The subject of this entry is one TCR beta chain. What it binds is not known. These data originate in a study of cytomegalovirus exposure and HLA in healthy donors. Points from the study as a whole: Across donors, presence/absence analyses took sequencing depth to be roughly uniform. The authors later found TCR association rates varying by HLA locus, with DRB1 most and HLA-C fewest.

Use of 60 Vbeta and 13 Jbeta primers characterized the PCR. The data were produced by immunoSEQ multiplex PCR, yet TCRdb's version contains in-frame clones alone and is incomplete. With about 140,000 clones in the sample, the ten largest clones hold over 2%. The CDR3 covers 12 residues. J was trimmed by 6 bases and V by 11 bases; bases with no gene match: 9. Germline CDR1 and CDR2: MRHNA and SNTAGT. The receptor comes from a woman aged 18 to 35 in good health and CMV-seronegative. The genes are TRBV6-4 and TRBJ2-7, with 8 positions matching TRBD1. The sample taken for sequencing was PBMCs. The CDR3 DNA reads TGTGCCCCGGGACAGGCAGATCCCGAGCAGTACTTC. Residues: CAPGQADPEQYF.